The entry that follows covers one TCR beta chain sequence. The target antigen is unknown. The germline gene is not matched at one end of the junction; a read error may be the cause. Stated treatment: oral pan-JAK inhibitor, 5-10 mg twice daily. PBMCs served as the source from which CD4+ and CD8+ T cells were sorted. The sample is drawn from a study of CD8+ T cells in alopecia areata. Investigators isolated RNA and reverse transcribed it into cDNA to act as the sequencing template. TCRdb's table, derived via immunoSEQ multiplex PCR, lists solely in-frame clones and lacks some. The table shows about 140,000 clones, with roughly four fifths occurring only once. Whole-study results and caveats: There were many expanded lesional clones persisting in scalp and blood during tofacitinib.

This receptor was taken from a human donor with alopecia areata. The sample consisted of CD8+ T cells sorted from blood, taken at week 4, from a patient treated with tofacitinib.

For the CDR3, the DNA is TGTGCTAGCAGCCCAGGGGGCCCGGAGACCCAGTACTTC. It codes for CASSPGGPETQYF. The gene calls are TRBV7-7 and TRBJ2-5, with TRBD1 matching 8 bases. The CDR3 covers 13 residues. Germline V lookup: CDR1 SSHAT, CDR2 FNYEAQ (reference sequence).